These 30 T cell receptor beta chains were sequenced from one sample in a study of beta chain features in type 1 diabetes. Study-level points and caveats: All four CD4+ subsets of Type 1 diabetes patients contained TCRB CDR3s that were moderately but significantly shorter.

As every portion of the isolated RNA was reverse transcribed, the sequencing read expressed TCRB transcripts. Method: immunoSEQ multiplex PCR; TCRdb's copy keeps in-frame clones and lacks some. The repertoire holds roughly 730,000 clones, with 13% as singletons. These receptors are not linked to any known antigen. Sequencing was performed on naive CD4+ T cells from blood. These TCRs come from a man between 18 and 35 years old with type 1 diabetes.

This clone was counted only a few times. This chain links TRBV4-1 with TRBJ2-7; D remains unclear. V lost 0 bases and J 0 bases, leaving 9 bases between the germline ends. The CDR3 runs 15 residues. Germline V gene sequence: CDR1 MGHRA, CDR2 YSYEKL. The DNA of the CDR3 is TGCGCCAGCAGCCAAGAGGGAAGAAGCTCCTACGAGCAGTACTTC. It yields the protein CASSQEGRSSYEQYF.

The gene calls are TRBV4-2 and TRBJ1-2, with D unresolved. The V end lost 0 bases, the J end lost 6 bases, and 11 bases lay between the germline ends. CDR3 size: 14 residues. CDR1 is LGHNA and CDR2 is YNFKEQ in the germline V gene. The CDR3 DNA is TGTGCCAGCAGCCAAGATCGAACAGTTGATGGCTACACCTTC. Its protein product is CASSQDRTVDGYTF.

In this sample, this clone turned up a few times. This chain links TRBV2 with TRBJ2-5, with 9 bases fitting TRBD1. The V segment lost 6 bases and the J segment 5 bases; nucleotides outside the gene matches: 7. The length of the CDR3 is 14 residues. The germline gives CDR1 SNHLY, CDR2 FYNNEI. The CDR3 DNA is TGTGCCAGCAGACAACAGGGGGCGCGGGAGACCCAGTACTTC. It codes for CASRQQGARETQYF.

This clone was detected a few times. V and J are TRBV4-1 and TRBJ1-2; 9 bases align to TRBD1. In germline, CDR1 is MGHRA, CDR2 YSYEKL. CDR3 size: 16 residues. After removal of 0 bases from V and 5 bases from J, the junction contained 7 bases not matched to a gene. This CDR3 is CASSQDRDRVWYGYTF. CDR3 sequence (DNA): TGCGCCAGCAGCCAAGACAGGGACAGGGTTTGGTATGGCTACACCTTC.

This rearrangement joins TRBV4-1 to TRBJ1-5; TRBD1 might be the D (5 bases). Trimming took 2 bases from V and 2 from J, leaving 13 bases between them. The V gene's germline CDR1 is MGHRA and CDR2 YSYEKL. The length of the CDR3 is 16 residues. The CDR3 region is CASSQQGPSRNQPQHF. The CDR3 DNA is TGCGCCAGCAGCCAACAGGGACCGTCCCGCAATCAGCCCCAGCATTTT.

This chain connects TRBV27 to TRBJ2-7, with unresolved D. The CDR3 consists of 13 residues. Germline-derived CDR1 and CDR2 are MNHEY and SMNVEV (reference sequence). V lost 5 bases, J lost 3 bases, and 11 bases lay in between. For the CDR3, the DNA is TGTGCCAGCAGTAATAATGGGTTCTACGAGCAGTACTTC. Translation gives CASSNNGFYEQYF.

The rearrangement joins TRBV18 to TRBJ1-6; D uncertain. This CDR3 is 14 amino acids long. V was trimmed by 3 bases and J by 5 bases, leaving 8 bases between them. Germline-derived CDR1 and CDR2 are KGHSH and LQKENI. Here the CDR3 reads CASSPTANNSPLHF. The CDR3 DNA sequence: TGTGCCAGCTCACCGACGGCCAATAATTCACCCCTCCACTTT.

This clone was found a few times. J is TRBJ1-3 and V is TRBV30; D not resolved. The germline CDR1 and CDR2 sequences are GTSNPN and SVGIG (reference sequence). Trimming took off 3 bases at V and 8 bases at J, with 11 bases between the two ends. The CDR3 spans 12 residues. CDR3 nucleotide sequence: TGTGCCTGGAGCCAAGATCAGCACACCATATATTTT. Protein: CAWSQDQHTIYF. Variable domain in full (rest from reference TRBV30 and TRBJ1-3): SQTIHQWPATLVQPVGSPLSLECTVEGTSNPNLYWYRQAAGRGLQLLFYSVGIGQISSEVPQNLSASRPQDRQFILSSKKLLLSDSGFYLCAWSQDQHTIYFGEGSWLTVV.

This clone has more than one count but fewer than ten. This CDR3 reads CASSVLPGADGYTF. The CDR3 coding sequence is TGTGCCAGCAGCGTATTACCAGGGGCAGATGGCTACACCTTC. This rearrangement joins TRBV9 to TRBJ1-2, with D perhaps TRBD1 (6 bases). Germline loops: CDR1 SGDLS, CDR2 YYNGEE. This CDR3 is 14 amino acids long. Trimming left V 1 base short and J 6 bases short, with 13 bases between.

The chain is built from TRBV9 and TRBJ2-5, with 7 bases matching TRBD2. From germline, CDR1 is SGDLS and CDR2 YYNGEE. The CDR3 contains 15 residues. J was trimmed by 1 base and V by 2 bases; bases with no gene match: 5. The CDR3 is CASSVGGSPQETQYF. The CDR3 nucleotides are TGTGCCAGCAGCGTGGGAGGGAGTCCCCAAGAGACCCAGTACTTC.

The CDR3 sequence: CASSRYETGGQPQHF. Here the CDR3 DNA reads TGTGCCAGCAGCCGATATGAAACAGGGGGGCAGCCCCAGCATTTT. This rearrangement joins TRBV5-8 to TRBJ1-5; TRBD1 matches 8 bases. The J segment lost 7 bases and the V segment lost 4 bases, leaving 10 bases of the junction unmatched. The germline gives CDR1 SGHTS, CDR2 YDEGEE. The CDR3 sequence is 15 residues long.

This sequence joins TRBV7-3 and TRBJ2-3, with TRBD1 matching over 8 bases. This CDR3 has 16 residues. V lost 2 bases, J lost 0 bases, and 4 bases stayed unmatched. CDR1 and CDR2 (germline): SGHTA, FQGTGA. The DNA of the CDR3 is TGTGCCAGCAGCTTAGCGGACAGGGCCAGCACAGATACGCAGTATTTT. This gives the protein CASSLADRASTDTQYF.

With regard to this clone: Other DNA sequences of this sample code for an identical CDR3. This chain links TRBV7-9 with TRBJ1-1, with a tentative D call TRBD1 (5 bases). The germline CDR1 and CDR2 sequences are SEHNR and FQNEAQ (reference sequence). Trimming left V 1 base short and J 7 bases short, with 7 bases between. There are 12 residues in the CDR3. The DNA of the CDR3 is TGTGCCAGCAGCTTAGGGGACGGTGAAGCTTTCTTT. Translation gives CASSLGDGEAFF.

This chain connects TRBV2 to TRBJ1-6; D is undetermined. The V gene's germline CDR1 is SNHLY and CDR2 FYNNEI. CDR3 length: 18 residues. Trimming removed 5 bases at V and 8 bases at J, with 25 bases between. CDR3 residues: CASSPQEWRPGSDSPLHF. The DNA of the CDR3 is TGTGCCAGCAGTCCCCAGGAATGGAGGCCCGGCTCGGATTCACCCCTCCACTTT.

As concerns this clone: Different DNA sequences within this sample yield the same CDR3. V and J are TRBV18 and TRBJ2-7; no clear D gene. The CDR3 covers 11 residues. V was pared by 3 bases and J by 3 bases, with 3 bases between. CDR1 KGHSH and CDR2 LQKENI come from the germline V gene. The CDR3 nucleotides are TGTGCCAGCTCACCGGACTACGAGCAGTACTTC. Protein: CASSPDYEQYF.

CDR3 coding DNA: TGTGCCAGCAGCCCTGGGACAGGGGGCGACGAGCAGTACTTC. It codes for CASSPGTGGDEQYF. The V and J genes are TRBV7-9 and TRBJ2-7, with 12 bases lining up with TRBD1. Trimming took 5 bases from V and 5 from J; bases not matched to a gene: 4. Germline V lookup: CDR1 SEHNR, CDR2 FQNEAQ (reference sequence). The CDR3 spans 14 residues.

This clone has just a few counts. The chain joins TRBV19 to TRBJ2-3, with 9 bases matching TRBD1. J lost 3 bases, V lost 9 bases, and 13 bases had no gene match. Germline V gives CDR1 LNHDA, CDR2 SQIVND (reference sequence). The CDR3 is 16 residues long. The CDR3 region is CASRGLGQGLTDTQYF. The CDR3 DNA reads TGTGCCAGCCGGGGGTTGGGACAGGGATTAACAGATACGCAGTATTTT.

The chain recombines TRBV19 with TRBJ1-5; D gene ambiguous. The germline gives CDR1 LNHDA, CDR2 SQIVND (reference sequence). The germline V and J ends were trimmed by 5 bases and 5 bases, with 10 bases remaining between them. CDR3 length: 13 residues. The CDR3 spells CASSGPSDQPQHF. The CDR3 region has the DNA TGTGCCAGTAGTGGCCCTTCCGATCAGCCCCAGCATTTT.

This clone was seen a handful of times. This chain links TRBV15 with TRBJ2-5, with D perhaps TRBD1 (5 bases). CDR1 is LNHNV, CDR2 YYDKDF, per germline (reference sequence). Trimming pared 0 bases from V and 3 bases from J, leaving 11 bases between. The CDR3 totals 15 residues. CDR3 coding DNA: TGTGCCACCAGCAGAGATCAGGGATCTGAAGAGACCCAGTACTTC. The encoded protein is CATSRDQGSEETQYF.

Only a few counts were recorded for this clone. This specimen includes other DNA sequences encoding the same CDR3. V and J are TRBV18 and TRBJ1-5; tentatively, D is TRBD1 (5 bases). The CDR3 loop spans 14 amino acids. The germline CDR1 and CDR2 sequences are KGHSH and LQKENI. Trimming took off 3 bases at V and 3 bases at J, with 9 bases between the two ends. CDR3 region: CASSPGQSNQPQHF. In nucleotides, the CDR3 is TGTGCCAGCTCACCGGGGCAGTCCAATCAGCCCCAGCATTTT.

This sequence joins TRBV4-2 and TRBJ2-3; 9 bases map to TRBD2. V was pared by 0 bases and J by 1 base, with 2 bases of the junction left unmatched. Germline V gene lookup returns CDR1 LGHNA and CDR2 YNFKEQ. The CDR3 sequence is 16 residues long. The CDR3 sequence: CASSQDASGGTDTQYF. In nucleotides, the CDR3 is TGTGCCAGCAGCCAAGATGCTAGCGGGGGCACAGATACGCAGTATTTT.

This clone has just a few counts. The chain is built from TRBV6-5 and TRBJ2-1, with D possibly being TRBD2 (6 bases). Trimming took off 6 bases at V and 7 bases at J, with 13 bases between the two ends. CDR1 is MNHEY and CDR2 is SVGAGI in the germline V gene. The CDR3 sequence is 13 residues long. The CDR3 DNA is TGTGCCAGCAGGGGACTCCCTGCGAATGAGCAGTTCTTC. Its protein product is CASRGLPANEQFF.

V and J are TRBV7-2 and TRBJ1-1, with D unclear. Deletions cut 5 bases from V and 1 base from J, with 8 bases between. Germline lookup yields CDR1 SGHTA and CDR2 FQGNSA. The CDR3 totals 13 residues. In nucleotides, the CDR3 is TGTGCCAGCAGCCCTGGGCCGAACACTGAAGCTTTCTTT. Its translation: CASSPGPNTEAFF.

This clone showed up just a few times. The gene calls are TRBV5-4 and TRBJ2-1; no firm D call. Germline V gene sequence: CDR1 SGHNT, CDR2 YYREEE (reference sequence). V shed 8 bases and J shed 6 bases, with 9 bases lying between them. CDR3 length: 11 amino acids. CDR3 coding DNA: TGTGCCAGTACCTTCATCAATGAGCAGTTCTTC. As protein: CASTFINEQFF.

This clone was counted a few times. The chain employs TRBV4-2 and TRBJ1-1; D is undetermined. The CDR3 totals 16 residues. The germline gives CDR1 LGHNA, CDR2 YNFKEQ. Trimming removed 1 base from V and 1 base from J, with 13 bases in between. CDR3 in amino acids: CASSQVPRAPNTEAFF. For the CDR3, the DNA is TGTGCCAGCAGCCAAGTTCCGAGGGCCCCGAACACTGAAGCTTTCTTT.

V is TRBV9 and J is TRBJ1-1; D ambiguous. This CDR3 is built from 14 residues. Trimming took 4 bases from V and 2 from J, leaving 12 bases between them. Per germline, CDR1 SGDLS and CDR2 YYNGEE. CDR3 amino acids: CASSPGWTNTEAFF. The CDR3 DNA is TGTGCCAGCAGCCCCGGTTGGACCAACACTGAAGCTTTCTTT.

V is TRBV14 and J is TRBJ1-5; the D is unclear. Germline V gene data show CDR1 as SGHDN and CDR2 as FVKESK. Trimming cost V 0 bases and J 7 bases, with 7 bases left between them. The CDR3 contains 13 residues. The CDR3 sequence: CASSQDLSQPQHF. The CDR3 nucleotides are TGTGCCAGCAGCCAAGATCTCTCCCAGCCCCAGCATTTT.

The chain carries TRBV7-2 and TRBJ2-3; the match to TRBD2 covers 11 bases. The CDR3 has 15 residues. Germline V gene sequence: CDR1 SGHTA, CDR2 FQGNSA. The V gene end was trimmed by 3 bases and the J gene end by 3 bases; junction bases not matched to a gene: 2. CDR3 sequence reads: CASSLGLAETDTQYF. In DNA form, the CDR3 reads TGTGCCAGCAGCTTGGGACTAGCGGAAACAGATACGCAGTATTTT.

This clone was observed a few times. This chain joins TRBV29-1 and TRBJ1-2, with no clear D. CDR3 length: 13 residues. V was shortened by 4 bases and J by 2 bases, with 11 bases between the two germline ends. Germline CDR1 and CDR2: SQVTM and ANQGSEA. The CDR3 region is CSVANQQNYGYTF. The CDR3 nucleotides read TGCAGCGTTGCCAACCAACAGAACTATGGCTACACCTTC. The full variable domain, in which reference TRBV29-1 and TRBJ1-2 provide the parts outside the CDR3, is SAVISQKPSRDICQRGTSLTIQCQVDSQVTMMFWYRQQPGQSLTLIATANQGSEATYESGFVIDKFPISRPNLTFSTLTVSNMSPEDSSIYLCSVANQQNYGYTFGSGTRLTVV.

The chain carries TRBV5-6 and TRBJ2-3; D call uncertain. V was cut by 1 base and J by 6 bases, with 12 bases left in between. The germline V gene encodes CDR1 SGHDT and CDR2 YYEEEE. This CDR3 is 14 amino acids long. In DNA form, the CDR3 reads TGTGCCAGCAGCTTGCTGTCCGGCGAGGATACGCAGTATTTT. Encoded protein: CASSLLSGEDTQYF.